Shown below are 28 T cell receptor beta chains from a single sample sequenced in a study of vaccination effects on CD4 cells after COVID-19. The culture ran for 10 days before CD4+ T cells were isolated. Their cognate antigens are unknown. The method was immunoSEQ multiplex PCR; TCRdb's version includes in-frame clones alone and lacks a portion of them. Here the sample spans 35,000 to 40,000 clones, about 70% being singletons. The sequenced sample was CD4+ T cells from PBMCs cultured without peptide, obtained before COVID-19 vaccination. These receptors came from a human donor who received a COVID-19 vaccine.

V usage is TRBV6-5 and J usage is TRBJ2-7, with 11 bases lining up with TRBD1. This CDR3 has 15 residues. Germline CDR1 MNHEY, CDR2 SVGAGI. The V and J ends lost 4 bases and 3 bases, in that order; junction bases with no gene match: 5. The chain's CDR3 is CASSSPGQGDYEQYF. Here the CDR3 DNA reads TGTGCCAGCAGTTCTCCGGGACAGGGGGACTACGAGCAGTACTTC.

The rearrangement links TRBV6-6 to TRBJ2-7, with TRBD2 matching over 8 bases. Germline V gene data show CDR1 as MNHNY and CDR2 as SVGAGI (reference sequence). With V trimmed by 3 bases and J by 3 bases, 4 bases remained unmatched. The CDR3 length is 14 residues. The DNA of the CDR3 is TGTGCCAGCAGTTATCAGCGGGAGCGCTACGAGCAGTACTTC. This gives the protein CASSYQRERYEQYF.

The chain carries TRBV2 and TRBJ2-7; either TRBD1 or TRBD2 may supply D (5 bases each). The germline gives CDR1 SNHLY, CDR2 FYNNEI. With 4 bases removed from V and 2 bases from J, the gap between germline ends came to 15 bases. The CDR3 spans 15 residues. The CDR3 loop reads CASSVLRDGTYEQYF. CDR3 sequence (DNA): TGTGCCAGCAGTGTCCTCCGGGACGGGACCTACGAGCAGTACTTC.

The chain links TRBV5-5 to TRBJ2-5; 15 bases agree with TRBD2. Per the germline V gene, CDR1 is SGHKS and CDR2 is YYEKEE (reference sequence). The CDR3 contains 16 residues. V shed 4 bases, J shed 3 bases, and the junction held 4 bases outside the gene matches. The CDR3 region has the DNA TGTGCCAGCAGCCGTGGACTAGCGGGAGGGAAAGAGACCCAGTACTTC. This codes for CASSRGLAGGKETQYF.

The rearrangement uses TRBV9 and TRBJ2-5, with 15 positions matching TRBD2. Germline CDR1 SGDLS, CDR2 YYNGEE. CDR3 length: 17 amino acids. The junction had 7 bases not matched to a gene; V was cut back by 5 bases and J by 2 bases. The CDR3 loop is CASSAGTSGGKQETQYF. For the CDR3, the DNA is TGTGCCAGCAGTGCCGGGACTAGCGGGGGGAAACAAGAGACCCAGTACTTC. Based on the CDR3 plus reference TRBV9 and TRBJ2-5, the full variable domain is DSGVTQTPKHLITATGQRVTLRCSPRSGDLSVYWYQQSLDQGLQFLIQYYNGEERAKGNILERFSAQQFPDLHSELNLSSLELGDSALYFCASSAGTSGGKQETQYFGPGTRLLVL.

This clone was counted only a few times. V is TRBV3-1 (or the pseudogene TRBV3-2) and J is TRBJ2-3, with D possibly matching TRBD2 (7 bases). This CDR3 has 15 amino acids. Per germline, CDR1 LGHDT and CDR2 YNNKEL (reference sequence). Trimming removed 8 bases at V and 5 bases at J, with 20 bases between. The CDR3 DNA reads TGTGCCAGCGGGTCCTTTGCGGGGGCCGTAGATACGCAGTATTTT. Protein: CASGSFAGAVDTQYF.

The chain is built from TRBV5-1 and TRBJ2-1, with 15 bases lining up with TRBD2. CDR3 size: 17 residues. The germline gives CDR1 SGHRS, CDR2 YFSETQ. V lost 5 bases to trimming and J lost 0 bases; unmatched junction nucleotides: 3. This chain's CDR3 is CASSWGLAGGSYNEQFF. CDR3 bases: TGCGCCAGCAGTTGGGGACTAGCGGGGGGCTCCTACAATGAGCAGTTCTTC.

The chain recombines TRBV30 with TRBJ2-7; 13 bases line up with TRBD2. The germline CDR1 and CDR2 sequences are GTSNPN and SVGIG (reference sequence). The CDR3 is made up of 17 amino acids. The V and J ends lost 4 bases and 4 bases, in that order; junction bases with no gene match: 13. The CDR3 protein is CAWTTARTSGSGYEQYF. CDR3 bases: TGTGCCTGGACTACAGCCCGGACTAGCGGGAGTGGGTACGAGCAGTACTTC. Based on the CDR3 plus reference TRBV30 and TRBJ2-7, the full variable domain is SQTIHQWPATLVQPVGSPLSLECTVEGTSNPNLYWYRQAAGRGLQLLFYSVGIGQISSEVPQNLSASRPQDRQFILSSKKLLLSDSGFYLCAWTTARTSGSGYEQYFGPGTRLTVT.

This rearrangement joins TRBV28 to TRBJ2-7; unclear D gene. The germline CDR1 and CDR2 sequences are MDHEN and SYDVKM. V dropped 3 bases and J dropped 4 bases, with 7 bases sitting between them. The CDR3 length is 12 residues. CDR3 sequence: CASSFSKYEQYF. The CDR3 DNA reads TGTGCCAGCAGTTTCTCCAAGTACGAGCAGTACTTC.

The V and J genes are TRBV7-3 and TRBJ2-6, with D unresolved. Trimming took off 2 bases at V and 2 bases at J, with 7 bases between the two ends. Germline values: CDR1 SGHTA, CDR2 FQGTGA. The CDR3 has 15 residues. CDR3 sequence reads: CASSLGPPGANVLTF. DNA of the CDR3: TGTGCCAGCAGCTTAGGCCCCCCTGGGGCCAACGTCCTGACTTTC.

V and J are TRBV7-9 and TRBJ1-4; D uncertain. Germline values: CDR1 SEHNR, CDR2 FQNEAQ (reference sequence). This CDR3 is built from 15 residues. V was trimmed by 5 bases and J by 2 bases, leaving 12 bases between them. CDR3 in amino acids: CASSRRRTTNEKLFF. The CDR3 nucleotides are TGTGCCAGCAGCCGCCGGAGGACGACTAATGAAAAACTGTTTTTT.

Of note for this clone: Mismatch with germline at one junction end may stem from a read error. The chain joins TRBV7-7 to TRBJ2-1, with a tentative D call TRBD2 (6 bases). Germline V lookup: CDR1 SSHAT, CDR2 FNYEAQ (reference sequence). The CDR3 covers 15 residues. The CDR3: CASSLRSGFDGEQFF. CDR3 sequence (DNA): TGTGCTAGCAGCCTCCGCAGCGGGTTCGATGGTGAGCAGTTCTTC.

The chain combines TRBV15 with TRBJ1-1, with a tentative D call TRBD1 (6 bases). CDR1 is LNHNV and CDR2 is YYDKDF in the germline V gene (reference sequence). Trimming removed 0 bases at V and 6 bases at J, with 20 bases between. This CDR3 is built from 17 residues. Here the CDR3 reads CATSRDGAGVGYAEAFF. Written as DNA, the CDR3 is TGTGCCACCAGCAGAGATGGCGCAGGGGTCGGGTACGCTGAAGCTTTCTTT.

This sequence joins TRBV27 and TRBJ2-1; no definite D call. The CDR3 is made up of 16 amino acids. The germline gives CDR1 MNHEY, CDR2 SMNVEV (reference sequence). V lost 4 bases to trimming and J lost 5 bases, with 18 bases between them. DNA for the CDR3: TGTGCCAGCAGTTCCGGCCGCCTTGCTGGCAACAATGAGCAGTTCTTC. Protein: CASSSGRLAGNNEQFF.

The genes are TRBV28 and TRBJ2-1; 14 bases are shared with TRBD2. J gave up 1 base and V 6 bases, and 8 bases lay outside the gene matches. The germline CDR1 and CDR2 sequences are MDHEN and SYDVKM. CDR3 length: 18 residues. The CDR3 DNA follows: TGTGCCAGCAGCCCGGGACTAGCGGGAGTTAAGTCCTACAATGAGCAGTTCTTC. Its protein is CASSPGLAGVKSYNEQFF.

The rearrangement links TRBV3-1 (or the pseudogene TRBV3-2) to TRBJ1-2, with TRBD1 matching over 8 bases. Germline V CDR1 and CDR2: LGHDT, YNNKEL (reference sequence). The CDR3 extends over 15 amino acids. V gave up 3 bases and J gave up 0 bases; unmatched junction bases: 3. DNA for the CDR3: TGTGCCAGCAGCCAGCCAGGGGGCCCTAACTATGGCTACACCTTC. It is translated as CASSQPGGPNYGYTF.

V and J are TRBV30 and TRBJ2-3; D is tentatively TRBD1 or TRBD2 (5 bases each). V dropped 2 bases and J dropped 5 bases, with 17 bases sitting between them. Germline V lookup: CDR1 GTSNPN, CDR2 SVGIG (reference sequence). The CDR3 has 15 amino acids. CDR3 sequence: CAWSPRPGGLDTQYF. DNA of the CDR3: TGTGCCTGGAGTCCAAGGCCTGGGGGTCTAGATACGCAGTATTTT.

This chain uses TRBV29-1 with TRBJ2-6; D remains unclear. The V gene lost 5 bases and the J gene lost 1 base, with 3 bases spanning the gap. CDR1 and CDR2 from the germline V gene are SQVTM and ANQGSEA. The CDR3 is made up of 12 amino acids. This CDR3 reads CSVYSGANVLTF. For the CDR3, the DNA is TGCAGCGTTTATTCTGGGGCCAACGTCCTGACTTTC.

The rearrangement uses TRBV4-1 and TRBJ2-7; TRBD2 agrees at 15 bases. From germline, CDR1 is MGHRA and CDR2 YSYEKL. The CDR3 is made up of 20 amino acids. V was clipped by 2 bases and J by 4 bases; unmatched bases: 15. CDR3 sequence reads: CASSQLGLAGGPNKGYEQYF. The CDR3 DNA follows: TGCGCCAGCAGCCAACTAGGACTAGCGGGAGGGCCCAACAAGGGATACGAGCAGTACTTC.

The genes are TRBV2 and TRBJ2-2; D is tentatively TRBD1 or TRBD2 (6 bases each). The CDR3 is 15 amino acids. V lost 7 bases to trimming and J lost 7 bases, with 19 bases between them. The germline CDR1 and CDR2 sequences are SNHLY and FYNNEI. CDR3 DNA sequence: TGTGCCAGCACCGAGGGGGGCAGGGGTAGCGGGGAGCTGTTTTTT. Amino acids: CASTEGGRGSGELFF. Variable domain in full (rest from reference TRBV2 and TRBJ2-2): EPEVTQTPSHQVTQMGQEVILRCVPISNHLYFYWYRQILGQKVEFLVSFYNNEISEKSEIFDDQFSVERPDGSNFTLKIRSTKLEDSAMYFCASTEGGRGSGELFFGEGSRLTVL.

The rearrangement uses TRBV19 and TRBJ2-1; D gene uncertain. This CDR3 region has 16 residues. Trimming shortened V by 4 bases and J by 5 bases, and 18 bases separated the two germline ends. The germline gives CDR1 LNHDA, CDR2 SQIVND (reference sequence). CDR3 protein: CASSKTGTLLDNEQFF. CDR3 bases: TGTGCCAGTAGTAAGACCGGAACACTACTGGACAATGAGCAGTTCTTC.

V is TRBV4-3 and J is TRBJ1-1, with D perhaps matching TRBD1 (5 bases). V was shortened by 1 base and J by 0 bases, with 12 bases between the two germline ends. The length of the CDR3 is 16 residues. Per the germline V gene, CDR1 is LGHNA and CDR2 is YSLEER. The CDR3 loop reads CASSQAPGGLNTEAFF. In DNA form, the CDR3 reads TGCGCCAGCAGCCAAGCCCCTGGGGGGTTGAACACTGAAGCTTTCTTT.

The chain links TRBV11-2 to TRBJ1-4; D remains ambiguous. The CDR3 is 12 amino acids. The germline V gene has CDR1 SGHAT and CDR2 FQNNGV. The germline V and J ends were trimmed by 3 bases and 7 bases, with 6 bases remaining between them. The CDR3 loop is CASSLAGEKLFF. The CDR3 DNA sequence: TGTGCCAGCAGCTTGGCGGGTGAAAAACTGTTTTTT.

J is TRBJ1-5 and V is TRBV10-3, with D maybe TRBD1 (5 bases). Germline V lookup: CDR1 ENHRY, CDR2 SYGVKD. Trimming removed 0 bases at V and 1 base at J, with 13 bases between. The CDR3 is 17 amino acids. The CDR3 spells CAISESPVTGSNQPQHF. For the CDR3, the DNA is TGTGCCATCAGTGAGTCTCCCGTTACAGGAAGCAATCAGCCCCAGCATTTT.

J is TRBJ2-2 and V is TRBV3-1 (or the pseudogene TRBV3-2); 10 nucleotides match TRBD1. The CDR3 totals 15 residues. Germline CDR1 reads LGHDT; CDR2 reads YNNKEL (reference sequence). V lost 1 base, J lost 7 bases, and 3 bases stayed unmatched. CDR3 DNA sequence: TGTGCCAGCAGCCAAGGACAGGGGGCCATCGGGGAGCTGTTTTTT. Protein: CASSQGQGAIGELFF.

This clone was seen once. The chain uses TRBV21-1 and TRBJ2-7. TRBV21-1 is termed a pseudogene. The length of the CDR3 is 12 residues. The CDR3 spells CASSKCPYEQYF. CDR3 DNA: TGTGCCAGCAGCAAATGCCCCTACGAGCAGTACTTC.

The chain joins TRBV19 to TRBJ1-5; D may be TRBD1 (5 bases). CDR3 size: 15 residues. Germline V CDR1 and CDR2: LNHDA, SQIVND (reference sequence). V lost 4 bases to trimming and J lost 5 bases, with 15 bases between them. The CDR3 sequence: CASSKQAYRDQPQHF. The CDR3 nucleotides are TGTGCCAGTAGTAAACAGGCCTACCGGGATCAGCCCCAGCATTTT.

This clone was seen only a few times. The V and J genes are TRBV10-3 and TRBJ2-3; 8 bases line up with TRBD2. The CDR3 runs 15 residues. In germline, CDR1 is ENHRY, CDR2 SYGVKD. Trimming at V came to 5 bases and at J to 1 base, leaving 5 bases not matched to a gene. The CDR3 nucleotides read TGTGCCATCAGTAGCGGGAGACGAGGCACAGATACGCAGTATTTT. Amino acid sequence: CAISSGRRGTDTQYF.